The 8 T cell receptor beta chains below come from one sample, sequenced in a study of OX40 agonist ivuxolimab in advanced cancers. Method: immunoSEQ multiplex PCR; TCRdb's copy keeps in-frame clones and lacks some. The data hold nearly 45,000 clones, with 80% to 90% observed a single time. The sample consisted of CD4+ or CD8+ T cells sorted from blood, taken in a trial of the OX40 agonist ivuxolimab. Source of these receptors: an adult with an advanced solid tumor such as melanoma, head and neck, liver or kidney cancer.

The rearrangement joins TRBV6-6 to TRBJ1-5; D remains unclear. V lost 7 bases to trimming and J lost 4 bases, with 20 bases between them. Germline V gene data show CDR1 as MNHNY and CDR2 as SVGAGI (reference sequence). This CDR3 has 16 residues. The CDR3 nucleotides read TGTGCCAGCAAGGGCGACATATCGATTGGAAATCAGCCCCAGCATTTT. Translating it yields CASKGDISIGNQPQHF.

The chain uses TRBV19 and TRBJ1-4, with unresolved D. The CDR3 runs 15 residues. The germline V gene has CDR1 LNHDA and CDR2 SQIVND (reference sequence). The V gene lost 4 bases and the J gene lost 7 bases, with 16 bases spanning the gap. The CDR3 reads CASSTFAHLLEKLFF. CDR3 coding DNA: TGTGCCAGTAGTACCTTCGCCCACCTCCTTGAAAAACTGTTTTTT. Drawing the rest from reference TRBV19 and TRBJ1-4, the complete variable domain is DGGITQSPKYLFRKEGQNVTLSCEQNLNHDAMYWYRQDPGQGLRLIYYSQIVNDFQKGDIAEGYSVSREKKESFPLTVTSAQKNPTAFYLCASSTFAHLLEKLFFGSGTQLSVL.

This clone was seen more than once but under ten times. The CDR3 DNA reads as TGTGCCAGCAGCAGGGACAGAGAAGCTTTCTTT. Its translation: CASSRDREAFF. The chain links TRBV11-2 to TRBJ1-1; 7 nucleotides line up with TRBD1. With V trimmed by 5 bases and J by 8 bases, 2 bases remained unmatched. CDR3 length: 11 amino acids. Germline assignment: CDR1 SGHAT and CDR2 FQNNGV.

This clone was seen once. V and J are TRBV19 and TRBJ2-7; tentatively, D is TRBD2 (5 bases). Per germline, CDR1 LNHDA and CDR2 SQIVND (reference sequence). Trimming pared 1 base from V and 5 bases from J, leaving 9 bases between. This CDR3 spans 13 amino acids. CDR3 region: CASSIVEGHEQYF. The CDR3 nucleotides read TGTGCCAGTAGTATAGTCGAGGGCCACGAGCAGTACTTC. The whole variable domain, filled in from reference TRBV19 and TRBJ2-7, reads DGGITQSPKYLFRKEGQNVTLSCEQNLNHDAMYWYRQDPGQGLRLIYYSQIVNDFQKGDIAEGYSVSREKKESFPLTVTSAQKNPTAFYLCASSIVEGHEQYFGPGTRLTVT.

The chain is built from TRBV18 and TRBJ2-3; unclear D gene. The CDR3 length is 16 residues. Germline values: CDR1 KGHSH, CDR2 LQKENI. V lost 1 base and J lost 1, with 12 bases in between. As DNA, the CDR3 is TGTGCCAGCTCACCACTCGACCCTGGGGGCACAGATACGCAGTATTTT. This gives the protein CASSPLDPGGTDTQYF.

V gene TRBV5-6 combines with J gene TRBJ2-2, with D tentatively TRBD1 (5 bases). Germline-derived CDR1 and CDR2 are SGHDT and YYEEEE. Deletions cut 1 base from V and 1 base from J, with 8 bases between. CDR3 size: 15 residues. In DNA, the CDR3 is TGTGCCAGCAGCTTGTCCCAGGGGAACACCGGGGAGCTGTTTTTT. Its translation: CASSLSQGNTGELFF.

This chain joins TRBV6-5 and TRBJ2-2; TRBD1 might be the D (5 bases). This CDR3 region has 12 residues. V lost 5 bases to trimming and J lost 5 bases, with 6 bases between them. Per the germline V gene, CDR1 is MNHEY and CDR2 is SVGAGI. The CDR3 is CASSRQTGELFF. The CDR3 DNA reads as TGTGCCAGCAGTCGACAGACCGGGGAGCTGTTTTTT.

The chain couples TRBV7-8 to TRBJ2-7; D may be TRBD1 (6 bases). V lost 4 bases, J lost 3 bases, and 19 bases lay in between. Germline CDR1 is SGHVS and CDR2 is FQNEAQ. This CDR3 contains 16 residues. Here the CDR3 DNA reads TGTGCCAGCAGCTCCCCGGCAGGGGTAATGAACTACGAGCAGTACTTC. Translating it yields CASSSPAGVMNYEQYF.